This T cell receptor beta chain emerged from a study of cytomegalovirus exposure and HLA in healthy donors. Study-level points and caveats: Cytomegalovirus-associated status was assigned to approximately 160 TCR beta chains. In the approximately 120 validation repertoires, a later analysis found that first-cohort TCR clusters tended to co-occur.

It was the approximately 120-subject validation cohort, separate from the roughly 700-subject first cohort, to which the donors belonged. Clones were sequenced by immunoSEQ multiplex PCR, and TCRdb holds only the in-frame ones, with some missing. In the table there are roughly 150,000 clones, about nine tenths of which are singletons. This clone was seen more than once but under ten times. Its antigen is currently unknown. The sequenced sample consisted of PBMCs. The sequence derives from a woman between 18 and 29 years old in good health and CMV-seropositive.

CDR3 sequence (DNA): TGTGCCAGCAGCCCGGTGACAGCACCCTACGAGCAGTACTTC. Protein: CASSPVTAPYEQYF. This chain uses TRBV4-2 with TRBJ2-7; TRBD1 might be the D (5 bases). Deletions cut 4 bases from V and 2 bases from J, with 12 bases between. The CDR3 totals 14 residues. From germline, CDR1 is LGHNA and CDR2 YNFKEQ.